These T cell receptor beta chains were read from a single sample in a study of a mutant IDH1 vaccine in newly diagnosed glioma. Sequencing used immunoSEQ multiplex PCR; TCRdb keeps in-frame clones, though not all of them. This table has roughly 60,000 clones, 80% appearing once. The antigens for these receptors are not known. Sequences were derived from PBMCs, sampled from a glioma patient whose treatment included an IDH1 peptide vaccine. The receptors here all came from a man aged 35 to 55 with glioma. Both conserved end residues are trimmed from each CDR3. Fields, in order: CDR3 protein, CDR3 length, V gene, J gene.

cdr3_aa: ASSQPASMFTEAF; cdr3_length: 13; v_call: TRBV18; j_call: TRBJ1-1
cdr3_aa: ASTLMGGAPNEQF; cdr3_length: 13; v_call: TRBV2; j_call: TRBJ2-1
cdr3_aa: ASSFSQGYEQY; cdr3_length: 11; v_call: TRBV11-3; j_call: TRBJ2-7
cdr3_aa: ASSTTGGALYSPLH; cdr3_length: 14; v_call: TRBV5-1; j_call: TRBJ1-6
cdr3_aa: ASSLGKGSAGGYT; cdr3_length: 13; v_call: TRBV7-9; j_call: TRBJ1-2
cdr3_aa: ASRPPYGPQH; cdr3_length: 10; v_call: TRBV7-2; j_call: TRBJ1-5
cdr3_aa: ASSAGRVNTGELF; cdr3_length: 13; v_call: TRBV6-5; j_call: TRBJ2-2
cdr3_aa: ASSHGNEQF; cdr3_length: 9; v_call: TRBV27; j_call: TRBJ2-1
cdr3_aa: ASSLEGQGNEKLF; cdr3_length: 13; v_call: TRBV5-1; j_call: TRBJ1-4
cdr3_aa: ATSRDRGTEAF; cdr3_length: 11; v_call: TRBV15; j_call: TRBJ1-1
cdr3_aa: ASSPPGTRHNEQF; cdr3_length: 13; v_call: TRBV18; j_call: TRBJ2-1
cdr3_aa: ASSFGTVGNTIY; cdr3_length: 12; v_call: TRBV5-1; j_call: TRBJ1-3
cdr3_aa: SVEGGKGSSYEQY; cdr3_length: 13; v_call: TRBV29-1; j_call: TRBJ2-7
cdr3_aa: ASSQTLGSYGYT; cdr3_length: 12; v_call: TRBV5-1; j_call: TRBJ1-2
cdr3_aa: ASSLDLLQGRTGELF; cdr3_length: 15; v_call: TRBV11-2; j_call: TRBJ2-2
cdr3_aa: SVDSMGVPPYEQY; cdr3_length: 13; v_call: TRBV29-1; j_call: TRBJ2-7
cdr3_aa: ATSRDRATTGYT; cdr3_length: 12; v_call: TRBV15; j_call: TRBJ1-2
cdr3_aa: ASSLGFGGYT; cdr3_length: 10; v_call: TRBV7-9; j_call: TRBJ1-2
cdr3_aa: ATSRKRDRGGNEQF; cdr3_length: 14; v_call: TRBV15; j_call: TRBJ2-1
cdr3_aa: ASSSSSYEQY; cdr3_length: 10; v_call: TRBV6-6; j_call: TRBJ2-7
cdr3_aa: ASSGTDNQPQH; cdr3_length: 11; v_call: TRBV7-8; j_call: TRBJ1-5
cdr3_aa: ASSQSQHNYGYT; cdr3_length: 12; v_call: TRBV4-1; j_call: TRBJ1-2
cdr3_aa: ASSPPRYIRGYEQY; cdr3_length: 14; v_call: TRBV21-1; j_call: TRBJ2-7
cdr3_aa: ASSFSEYTEAF; cdr3_length: 11; v_call: TRBV5-1; j_call: TRBJ1-1
cdr3_aa: SARSTYEQY; cdr3_length: 9; v_call: TRBV20-1; j_call: TRBJ2-7
cdr3_aa: ASRVGWTEAF; cdr3_length: 10; v_call: TRBV30; j_call: TRBJ1-1
cdr3_aa: ASSQQGNTEAF; cdr3_length: 11; v_call: TRBV9; j_call: TRBJ1-1
cdr3_aa: ASSLDGQGNTEAF; cdr3_length: 13; v_call: TRBV5-1; j_call: TRBJ1-1
cdr3_aa: ASSSPQGGDYGYT; cdr3_length: 13; v_call: TRBV5-1; j_call: TRBJ1-2
cdr3_aa: ATRHPNTGELF; cdr3_length: 11; v_call: TRBV6-5; j_call: TRBJ2-2
cdr3_aa: ASTPRGLGETQY; cdr3_length: 12; v_call: TRBV5-6; j_call: TRBJ2-5
cdr3_aa: ASSTGDGGANQPQH; cdr3_length: 14; v_call: TRBV5-1; j_call: TRBJ1-5
cdr3_aa: ASSELIGQGKETQY; cdr3_length: 14; v_call: TRBV6-1; j_call: TRBJ2-5
cdr3_aa: ASSFRSGVNTEAF; cdr3_length: 13; v_call: TRBV7-9; j_call: TRBJ1-1
cdr3_aa: ASSFALPNEKLF; cdr3_length: 12; v_call: TRBV7-2; j_call: TRBJ1-4
cdr3_aa: ASSSESYTFGSNQPQH; cdr3_length: 16; v_call: TRBV19; j_call: TRBJ1-5
cdr3_aa: ATSNDRGLGTEAF; cdr3_length: 13; v_call: TRBV15; j_call: TRBJ1-1
cdr3_aa: ASSLGSGGKEAF; cdr3_length: 12; v_call: TRBV5-1; j_call: TRBJ1-1
cdr3_aa: ASSPGGARTGELF; cdr3_length: 13; v_call: TRBV7-2; j_call: TRBJ2-2
cdr3_aa: ASSVRGLDHSTDTQY; cdr3_length: 15; v_call: TRBV9; j_call: TRBJ2-3
cdr3_aa: AWSVQAIQY; cdr3_length: 9; v_call: TRBV30; j_call: TRBJ2-4
cdr3_aa: ASPAGGPNTEAF; cdr3_length: 12; v_call: TRBV6-1; j_call: TRBJ1-1
cdr3_aa: SVQGYMNTEAF; cdr3_length: 11; v_call: TRBV29-1; j_call: TRBJ1-1
cdr3_aa: AWGPVGFWANTEAF; cdr3_length: 14; v_call: TRBV30; j_call: TRBJ1-1
cdr3_aa: ASRGGLSSYNSPLH; cdr3_length: 14; v_call: TRBV5-1; j_call: TRBJ1-6
cdr3_aa: ASSSLAVLGANVLT; cdr3_length: 14; v_call: TRBV7-6; j_call: TRBJ2-6
cdr3_aa: ASSIELWGAEYYGYT; cdr3_length: 15; v_call: TRBV19; j_call: TRBJ1-2